This is a list of T cell receptor beta chains from one sample in a study of OX40 agonist ivuxolimab in advanced cancers. Repertoires were generated with immunoSEQ multiplex PCR, while TCRdb's copy carries only in-frame clones and drops some. The table records 27,000 or so clones, just over 85% of them present only once. The specimen was CD4+ or CD8+ T cells sorted from blood, collected in a trial of the OX40 agonist ivuxolimab. The receptors shown here come from an adult with an advanced solid tumor such as melanoma, head and neck, liver or kidney cancer. Both conserved end residues are part of each CDR3. D genes are given only for firm matches.

j_call	cdr3_length	v_call	d_call	cdr3_aa
TRBJ2-3	15	TRBV4-1	TRBD2	CASSPLAGAGDTQYF
TRBJ2-2	16	TRBV28	-	CASSDDPPGGTGELFF
TRBJ2-7	15	TRBV4-1	TRBD1	CASSQAGTGSYEQYF
TRBJ2-3	14	TRBV6-5	-	CASSYGLVADTQYF
TRBJ1-1	13	TRBV19	-	CASEAQVGVEAFF
TRBJ2-7	14	TRBV7-8	-	CASSFPGGLDEQYF
TRBJ2-7	14	TRBV6-1	-	CASRGLGGPYEQYF
TRBJ2-1	11	TRBV27	-	CASSALGEQFF
TRBJ1-2	15	TRBV27	-	CASSLVNGGWGGYTF
TRBJ2-6	11	TRBV19	-	CASTGANVLTF
TRBJ2-2	16	TRBV2	TRBD1	CASSEVGTGGTGELFF
TRBJ2-7	16	TRBV14	-	CASSQDGMAKRYEQYF
TRBJ2-7	12	TRBV6-5	-	CASPNGAYEQYF
TRBJ1-4	16	TRBV11-2	-	CASSLDLTGTNEKLFF